A selection of T cell receptor beta chains follows, all from one sample in a study of shared clonotypes between healthy human individuals. Some clones are missing from TCRdb's copy, which holds only in-frame ones; the method was immunoSEQ multiplex PCR. The data contain some 1.5 million clones, 95% to 99% of them seen just once; the ten biggest clones take up roughly 0.4%. What was sequenced was naive CD4+ T cells sorted from blood. The receptors were gathered from a man aged 25-40 years in good health. CDR3s include the opening cysteine and the closing phenylalanine or tryptophan. A D gene is named only where the DNA matches it firmly. Clone size is stated in some rows and not others, as once, few, many or a class when expanded.

J gene	clone size	V gene	D gene	CDR3 DNA	CDR3 protein
TRBJ2-7	.	TRBV14	.	TGTGCCAGCAGCCAAAGAAGGGCCTACGAGCAGTACTTC	CASSQRRAYEQYF
TRBJ1-3	.	TRBV19	.	TGTGCCAGTAGTGGGGGGTCCTACTCTGGAAACACCATATATTTT	CASSGGSYSGNTIYF
TRBJ1-2	once	TRBV28	.	TGTGCCAGCAGTTTGGGGCGTCTCGGCTACACCTTC	CASSLGRLGYTF
TRBJ2-7	once	TRBV15	.	TGTGCCACCAGCAGAGATCGGGGCCGCGCCTACGAGCAGTACTTC	CATSRDRGRAYEQYF
TRBJ2-2	.	TRBV7-6	.	TGTGCCAGCAGCTTGTGGCCTTCTAGCACCGGGGAGCTGTTTTTT	CASSLWPSSTGELFF
TRBJ2-1	.	TRBV10-3	TRBD2	TGTGCCATCAGGGGGACTAGCGGGACAGATTACAATGAGCAGTTCTTC	CAIRGTSGTDYNEQFF
TRBJ1-1	.	TRBV28	.	TGTGCCAGCAGTTTACAGGAGAACACTGAAGCTTTCTTT	CASSLQENTEAFF
TRBJ2-3	.	TRBV5-4	.	TGTGCCAGCAGCTTGGGGGTCACTGACACAGATACGCAGTATTTT	CASSLGVTDTDTQYF
TRBJ1-1	.	TRBV5-1	TRBD1	TGCGCCAGCAGGTTAATACCGGGACAGCAAGGTGAAGCTTTCTTT	CASRLIPGQQGEAFF
TRBJ2-1	.	TRBV19	TRBD1	TGTGCCAGTAGTCCTTGGGACAGGAGCAATGAGCAGTTCTTC	CASSPWDRSNEQFF
TRBJ1-4	.	TRBV5-1	TRBD1	TGCGCCAGCAGCGACACCGGGACAGAAAATGAAAAACTGTTTTTT	CASSDTGTENEKLFF
TRBJ2-7	.	TRBV27	TRBD2	TGTGCCAGCGGACTAGCGACCTACGAGCAGTACTTC	CASGLATYEQYF
TRBJ2-6	.	TRBV11-2	TRBD1	TGTGCCAGCAGCTTCTTAGGGTTCAGGGGGCCTGGGGCCAACGTCCTGACTTTC	CASSFLGFRGPGANVLTF
TRBJ2-4	.	TRBV14	TRBD1	TGTGCCAGCAGCCGGCCCCGGGACAGGGATGGGGAAAACATTCAGTACTTC	CASSRPRDRDGENIQYF
TRBJ1-2	.	TRBV5-1	TRBD1	TGCGCCAGCAGCCCCCCGGACAGGGGCGATGGCTACACCTTC	CASSPPDRGDGYTF
TRBJ2-2	.	TRBV6-1	.	TGTGCCAGCAGTGATTGGCCGAACACCGGGGAGCTGTTTTTT	CASSDWPNTGELFF
TRBJ1-3	.	TRBV6-5	.	TGTGCCAGCAGTTACTCTGAGAGCTCTGGAAACACCATATATTTT	CASSYSESSGNTIYF
TRBJ1-5	.	TRBV6-6	.	TGTGCCAGCAGTTACCAGGGGCCCAATCAGCCCCAGCATTTT	CASSYQGPNQPQHF
TRBJ2-7	.	TRBV28	TRBD1	TGTGCCAGCAGAGGACAGGCGTCCTACGAGCAGTACTTC	CASRGQASYEQYF
TRBJ2-3	.	TRBV5-1	TRBD2	TGCGCCAGCAGCCCTGGAATTAGAAGACTAGCGGGAGGTACTAGCACAGATACGCAGTATTTT	CASSPGIRRLAGGTSTDTQYF
TRBJ1-5	.	TRBV7-2	.	TGTGCCAGCAGGCGAGACAGGTCCTTAAATCAGCCCCAGCATTTT	CASRRDRSLNQPQHF
TRBJ2-5	.	TRBV6-1	.	TGTGCCAGCAGTGTGTCAAAAGAGACCCAGTACTTC	CASSVSKETQYF
TRBJ2-2	.	TRBV7-3	.	TGTGCCAGCAGCGCGGACGGATCGAACACCGGGGAGCTGTTTTTT	CASSADGSNTGELFF
TRBJ2-1	.	TRBV5-4	.	TGTGCCAGCAAGTTTGGCACAAGCTCCTACAATGAGCAGTTCTTC	CASKFGTSSYNEQFF
TRBJ2-2	once	TRBV19	TRBD1	TGTGCCAGCACCCACAGGGGGAGCACCGGGGAGCTGTTTTTT	CASTHRGSTGELFF
TRBJ2-1	.	TRBV27	.	TGTGCCAGCTCCGGGGCAACACCAAACAATGAGCAGTTCTTC	CASSGATPNNEQFF
TRBJ2-2	once	TRBV4-3	.	TGCGCCAGCAGCCAGGTCCGGACCTTAACCGGGGAGCTGTTTTTT	CASSQVRTLTGELFF